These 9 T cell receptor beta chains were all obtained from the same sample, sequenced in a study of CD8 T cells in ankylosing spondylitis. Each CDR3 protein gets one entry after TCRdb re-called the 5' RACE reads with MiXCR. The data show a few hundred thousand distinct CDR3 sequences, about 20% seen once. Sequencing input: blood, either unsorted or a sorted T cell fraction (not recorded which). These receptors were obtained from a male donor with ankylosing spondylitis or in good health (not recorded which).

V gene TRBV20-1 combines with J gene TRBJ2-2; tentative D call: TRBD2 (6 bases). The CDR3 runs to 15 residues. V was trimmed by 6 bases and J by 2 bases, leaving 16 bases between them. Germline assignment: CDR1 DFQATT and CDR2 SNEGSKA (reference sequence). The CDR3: CSAKDYRDNTGELFF. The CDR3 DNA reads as TGCAGTGCCAAGGACTACCGGGATAACACCGGGGAGCTGTTTTTT.

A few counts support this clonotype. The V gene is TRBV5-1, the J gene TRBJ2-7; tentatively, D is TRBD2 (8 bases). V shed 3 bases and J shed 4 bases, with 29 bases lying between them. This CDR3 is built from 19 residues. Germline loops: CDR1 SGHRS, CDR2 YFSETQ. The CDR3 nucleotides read TGCGCCAGCAGCTGGGGACCGGGACAGATAGCGGGAATTATATACGAGCAGTACTTC. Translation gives CASSWGPGQIAGIIYEQYF.

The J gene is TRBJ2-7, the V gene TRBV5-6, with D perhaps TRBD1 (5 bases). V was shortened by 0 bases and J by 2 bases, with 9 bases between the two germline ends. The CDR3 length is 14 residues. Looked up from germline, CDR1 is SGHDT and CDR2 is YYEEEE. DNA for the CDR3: TGTGCCAGCAGCTTGGCCGAGACAGCCTACGAGCAGTACTTC. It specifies CASSLAETAYEQYF.

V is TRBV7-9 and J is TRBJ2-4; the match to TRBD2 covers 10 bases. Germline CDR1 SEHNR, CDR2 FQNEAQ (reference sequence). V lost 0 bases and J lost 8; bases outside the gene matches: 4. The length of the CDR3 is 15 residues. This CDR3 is CASSLALAGAYIQYF. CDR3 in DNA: TGTGCCAGCAGCTTAGCCCTAGCGGGAGCGTACATTCAGTACTTC.

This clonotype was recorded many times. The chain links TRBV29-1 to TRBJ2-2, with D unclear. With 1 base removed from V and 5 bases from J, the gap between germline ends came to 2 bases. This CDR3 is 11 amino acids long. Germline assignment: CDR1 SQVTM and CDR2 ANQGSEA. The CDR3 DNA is TGCAGCGTTGAAGGGACCGGGGAGCTGTTTTTT. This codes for CSVEGTGELFF.

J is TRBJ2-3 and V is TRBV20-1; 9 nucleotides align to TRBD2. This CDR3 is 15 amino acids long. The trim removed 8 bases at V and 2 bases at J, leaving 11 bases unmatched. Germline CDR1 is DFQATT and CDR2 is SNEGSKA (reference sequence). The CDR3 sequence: CSSENLAGPTDTQYF. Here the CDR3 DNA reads TGCAGTTCCGAGAACCTAGCGGGACCCACAGATACGCAGTATTTT.

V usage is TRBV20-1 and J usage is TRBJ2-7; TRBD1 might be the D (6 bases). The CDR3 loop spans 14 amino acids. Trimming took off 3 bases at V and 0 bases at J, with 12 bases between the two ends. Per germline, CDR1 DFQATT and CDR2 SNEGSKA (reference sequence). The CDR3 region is CSASPLDSSYEQYF. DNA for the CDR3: TGCAGTGCTAGTCCCCTGGACAGCTCCTACGAGCAGTACTTC.

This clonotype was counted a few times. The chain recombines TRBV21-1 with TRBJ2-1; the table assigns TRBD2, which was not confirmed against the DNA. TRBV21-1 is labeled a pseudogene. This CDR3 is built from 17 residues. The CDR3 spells CASSSQIQRIPFDEQFF. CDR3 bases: TGTGCCAGCAGCAGCCAAATCCAGCGGATACCATTCGATGAGCAGTTCTTC.

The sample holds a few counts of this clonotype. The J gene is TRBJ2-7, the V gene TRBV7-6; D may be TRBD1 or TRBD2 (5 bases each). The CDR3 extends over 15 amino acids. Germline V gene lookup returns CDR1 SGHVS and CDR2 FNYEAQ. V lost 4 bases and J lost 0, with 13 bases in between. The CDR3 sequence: CASSSRTGPSYEQYF. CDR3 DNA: TGTGCCAGCAGCTCCCGGACGGGACCCTCCTACGAGCAGTACTTC.